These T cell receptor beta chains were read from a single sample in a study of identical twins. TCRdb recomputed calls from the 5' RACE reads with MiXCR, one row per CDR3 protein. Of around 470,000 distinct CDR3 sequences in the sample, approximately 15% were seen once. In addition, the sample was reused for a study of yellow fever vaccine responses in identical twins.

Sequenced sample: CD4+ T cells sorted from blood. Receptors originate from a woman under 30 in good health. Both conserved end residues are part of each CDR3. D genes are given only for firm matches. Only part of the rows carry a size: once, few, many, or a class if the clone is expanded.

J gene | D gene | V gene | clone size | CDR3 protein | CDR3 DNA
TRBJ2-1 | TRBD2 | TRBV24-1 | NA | CATSAHRTSGYNEQFF | TGTGCCACCAGTGCTCATCGGACTAGCGGTTACAATGAGCAGTTCTTC
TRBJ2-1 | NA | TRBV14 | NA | CASSQVRDHEQFF | TGTGCCAGCAGCCAAGTCCGGGATCATGAGCAGTTCTTC
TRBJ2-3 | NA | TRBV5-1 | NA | CASSFLGAQGRDTQYF | TGCGCCAGCAGCTTCCTCGGGGCCCAAGGGCGGGATACGCAGTATTTT
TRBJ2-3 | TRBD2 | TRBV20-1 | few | CSAPGLAGGPADTQYF | TGCAGTGCTCCTGGACTAGCGGGGGGGCCCGCAGATACGCAGTATTTT
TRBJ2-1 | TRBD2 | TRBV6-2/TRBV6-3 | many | CASSYSGLAANEQFF | TGTGCCAGCAGTTACTCGGGACTAGCTGCCAATGAGCAGTTCTTC
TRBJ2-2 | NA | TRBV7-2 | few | CASSLVGVTNTGELFF | TGTGCCAGCAGCTTAGTGGGTGTAACGAACACCGGGGAGCTGTTTTTT
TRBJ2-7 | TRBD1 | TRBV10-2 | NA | CASSESLAGGSHEQYF | TGCGCCAGCAGTGAGTCTTTGGCAGGGGGCTCCCACGAGCAGTACTTC
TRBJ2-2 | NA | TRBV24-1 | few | CATSDRGELFF | TGTGCCACCAGTGACCGTGGGGAGCTGTTTTTT
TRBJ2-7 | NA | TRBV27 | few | CASSLSAGYEQYF | TGTGCCAGCAGTTTATCCGCAGGGTACGAGCAGTACTTC
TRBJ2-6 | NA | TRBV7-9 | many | CASSYRGRVAGANVLTF | TGTGCCAGCAGCTATAGAGGACGGGTTGCTGGGGCCAACGTCCTGACTTTC
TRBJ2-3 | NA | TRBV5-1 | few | CASSVPTSTDTQYF | TGCGCCAGCAGCGTCCCAACTAGCACAGATACGCAGTATTTT
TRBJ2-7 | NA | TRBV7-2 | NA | CASSLETVGVSEQYF | TGTGCCAGCAGCTTAGAGACAGTGGGGGTATCCGAGCAGTACTTC
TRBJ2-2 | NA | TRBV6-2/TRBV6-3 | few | CASSYSRPATGELFF | TGTGCCAGCAGTTACTCGAGGCCGGCTACCGGGGAGCTGTTTTTT
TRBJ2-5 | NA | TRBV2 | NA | CASSEVGTLQETQYF | TGTGCCAGCAGTGAAGTCGGGACTCTTCAAGAGACCCAGTACTTC
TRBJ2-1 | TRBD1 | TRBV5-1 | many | CASSRDSNEQFF | TGCGCCAGCAGCCGGGACAGTAATGAGCAGTTCTTC
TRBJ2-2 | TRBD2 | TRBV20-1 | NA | CSAQERGGTSGSGPGELFF | TGCAGTGCTCAAGAAAGAGGTGGGACTAGCGGGAGTGGTCCCGGGGAGCTGTTTTTT
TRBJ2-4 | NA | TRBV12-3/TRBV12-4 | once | CASSLGRALAKNIQYF | TGTGCCAGCAGTTTAGGTCGAGCCCTAGCCAAAAACATTCAGTACTTC
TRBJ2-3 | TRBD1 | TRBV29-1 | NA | CSVTPMRGQGLSDTQYF | TGCAGCGTTACCCCAATGCGGGGACAGGGTCTTTCGGATACGCAGTATTTT
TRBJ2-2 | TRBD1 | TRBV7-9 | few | CASSQGQGKAGELFF | TGTGCCAGCAGCCAGGGACAGGGGAAGGCCGGGGAGCTGTTTTTT
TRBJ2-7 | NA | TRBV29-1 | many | CSARRNGEQYF | TGCAGCGCCCGACGGAACGGTGAGCAGTACTTC
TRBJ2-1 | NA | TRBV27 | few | CASSRRPPGDEQFF | TGTGCCAGCAGTCGCAGGCCGCCGGGGGATGAGCAGTTCTTC
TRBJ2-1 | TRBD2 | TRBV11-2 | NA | CASSLIQRDSNEQFF | TGTGCCAGCAGCTTAATCCAGCGGGATAGCAATGAGCAGTTCTTC
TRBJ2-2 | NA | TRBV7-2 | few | CASSKTGSVTGELFF | TGTGCCAGCAGCAAGACAGGATCCGTGACCGGGGAGCTGTTTTTT
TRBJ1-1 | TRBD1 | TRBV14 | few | CASSQVGGGSTEAFF | TGTGCCAGCAGCCAAGTAGGGGGCGGGAGCACTGAAGCTTTCTTT
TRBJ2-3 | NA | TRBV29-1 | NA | CSVEKAGVTDTQYF | TGCAGCGTTGAAAAGGCAGGGGTGACAGATACGCAGTATTTT
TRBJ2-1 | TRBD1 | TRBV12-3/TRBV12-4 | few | CASTGTGAFLSYNEQFF | TGTGCCAGCACCGGGACAGGGGCATTTCTCTCCTACAATGAGCAGTTCTTC
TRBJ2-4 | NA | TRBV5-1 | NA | CASSPTGILAKNIQYF | TGCGCCAGCAGCCCAACAGGGATATTAGCCAAAAACATTCAGTACTTC
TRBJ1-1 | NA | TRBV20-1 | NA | CSARKIDRGDTEAFF | TGCAGTGCTCGTAAGATTGATAGGGGGGACACTGAAGCTTTCTTT
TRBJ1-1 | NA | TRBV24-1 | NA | CATSDNTGAFF | TGTGCCACCAGTGATAATACAGGGGCTTTCTTT
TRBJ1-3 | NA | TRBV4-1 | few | CASSQPLDYLSSGNTIYF | TGCGCCAGCAGCCAACCGTTGGACTACCTAAGTTCGGGAAACACCATATATTTT
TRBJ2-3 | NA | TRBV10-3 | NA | CAIGAGDGTDTQYF | TGTGCCATCGGGGCAGGGGATGGCACAGATACGCAGTATTTT
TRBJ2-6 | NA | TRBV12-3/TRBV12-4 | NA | CASTLRASGANVLTF | TGTGCCAGCACCCTACGGGCCTCTGGGGCCAACGTCCTGACTTTC
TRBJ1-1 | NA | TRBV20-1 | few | CSAPRSTEAFF | TGCAGTGCGCCCCGGAGCACTGAAGCTTTCTTT
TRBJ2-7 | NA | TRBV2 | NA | CASSEDRDSYEQYF | TGTGCCAGCAGTGAAGACAGGGATTCCTACGAGCAGTACTTC
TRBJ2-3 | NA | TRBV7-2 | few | CASSPVGQGSTDTQYF | TGTGCCAGCAGCCCCGTTGGGCAGGGAAGCACAGATACGCAGTATTTT